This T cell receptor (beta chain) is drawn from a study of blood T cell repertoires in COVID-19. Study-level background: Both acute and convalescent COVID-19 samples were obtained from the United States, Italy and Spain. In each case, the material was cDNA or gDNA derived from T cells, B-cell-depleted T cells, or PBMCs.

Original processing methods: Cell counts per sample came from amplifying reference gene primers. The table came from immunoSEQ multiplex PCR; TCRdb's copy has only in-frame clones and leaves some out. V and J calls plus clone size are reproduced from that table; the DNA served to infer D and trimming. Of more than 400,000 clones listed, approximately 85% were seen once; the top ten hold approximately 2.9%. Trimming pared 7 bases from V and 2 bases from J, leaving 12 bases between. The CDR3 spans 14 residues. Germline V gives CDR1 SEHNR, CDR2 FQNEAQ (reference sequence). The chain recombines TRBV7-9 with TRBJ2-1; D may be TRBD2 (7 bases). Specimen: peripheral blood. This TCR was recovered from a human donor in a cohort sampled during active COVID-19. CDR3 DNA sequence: TGTGCCAGCACCAGGGGAGGGGCCTACAATGAGCAGTTCTTC. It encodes CASTRGGAYNEQFF.